A selection of T cell receptor beta chains follows, all from one sample in a study of STAT5B mutations in CD4+ large granular lymphocyte leukemia. Sequencing was performed with immunoSEQ multiplex PCR; in TCRdb, only in-frame clones are kept and a portion is missing. The sample holds fewer than 35,000 clones, less than 85% seen once. The sequenced sample consisted of CD4+ T cells from blood buffy coats. The receptors were sampled from a human donor in good health. The CDR3 runs from the conserved cysteine through the conserved F or W. Fields, in order: clone size, D gene, V gene, J gene, CDR3 protein, CDR3 DNA. D genes are given only for firm matches. A clone size is listed for some rows: how often the clone was seen (once, few, many), or a class if it is expanded.

size: -
D: -
V: TRBV19
J: TRBJ1-5
CDR3: CASSTKTGIAQPQHF
DNA: TGTGCCAGTAGTACCAAAACAGGGATAGCTCAGCCCCAGCATTTT

size: -
D: TRBD1
V: TRBV5-6
J: TRBJ2-7
CDR3: CASSLFRDRGLEQYF
DNA: TGTGCCAGCAGCTTGTTCCGGGACAGGGGACTCGAGCAGTACTTC

size: once
D: -
V: TRBV14
J: TRBJ2-7
CDR3: CASSADGSYEQYF
DNA: TGTGCCAGCAGCGCGGACGGGTCCTACGAGCAGTACTTC

size: -
D: -
V: TRBV5-4
J: TRBJ1-2
CDR3: CASSLVGRYGYTF
DNA: TGTGCCAGCAGCTTGGTGGGGAGATACGGCTACACCTTC

size: -
D: -
V: TRBV2
J: TRBJ1-1
CDR3: CASRARGGENTEAFF
DNA: TGTGCCAGCAGGGCAAGGGGCGGAGAGAACACTGAAGCTTTCTTT

size: -
D: -
V: TRBV27
J: TRBJ1-2
CDR3: CASRHSITRGQGYTF
DNA: TGTGCCAGCAGACACAGTATAACACGGGGGCAAGGCTACACCTTC

size: -
D: -
V: TRBV11-2
J: TRBJ2-7
CDR3: CASSLVFSSEQYF
DNA: TGTGCCAGCAGCTTAGTATTCAGCTCCGAGCAGTACTTC

size: -
D: -
V: TRBV2
J: TRBJ2-7
CDR3: CASGQNSYEQYF
DNA: TGTGCCAGCGGACAGAACTCCTACGAGCAGTACTTC

size: -
D: TRBD1
V: TRBV12-5
J: TRBJ2-1
CDR3: CASGLEVSWTGGYEQFF
DNA: TGTGCTAGTGGTTTGGAGGTATCATGGACAGGGGGTTATGAGCAGTTCTTC

size: -
D: TRBD1
V: TRBV18
J: TRBJ2-2
CDR3: CASSQQGAHTGELFF
DNA: TGTGCCAGCTCACAACAGGGGGCCCACACCGGGGAGCTGTTTTTT

size: -
D: -
V: TRBV7-2
J: TRBJ1-1
CDR3: CASSPGRGRDTEAFF
DNA: TGTGCCAGCAGCCCTGGCAGGGGTCGGGACACTGAAGCTTTCTTT

size: few
D: -
V: TRBV7-2
J: TRBJ1-2
CDR3: CASSLNPRAYGYTF
DNA: TGTGCCAGCAGCTTAAATCCCCGTGCCTATGGCTACACCTTC

size: once
D: TRBD2
V: TRBV9
J: TRBJ2-1
CDR3: CASGRAYNEQFF
DNA: TGTGCCAGCGGGAGGGCCTACAATGAGCAGTTCTTC

size: -
D: TRBD1
V: TRBV2
J: TRBJ2-2
CDR3: CASFPGQGNTGELFF
DNA: TGTGCCAGTTTCCCGGGACAGGGGAACACCGGGGAGCTGTTTTTT

size: -
D: -
V: TRBV29-1
J: TRBJ1-2
CDR3: CSVDHDRYRAANYGYTF
DNA: TGCAGCGTTGATCACGACAGGTATCGGGCAGCTAACTATGGCTACACCTTC

size: -
D: -
V: TRBV5-5
J: TRBJ2-7
CDR3: CASSPLGAGVNYEQYF
DNA: TGTGCCAGCAGCCCGCTAGGGGCAGGGGTAAATTACGAGCAGTACTTC

size: -
D: -
V: TRBV7-9
J: TRBJ2-3
CDR3: CASSLAQGWEMDTQYF
DNA: TGTGCCAGCAGCTTAGCGCAGGGGTGGGAAATGGATACGCAGTATTTT

size: -
D: -
V: TRBV5-1
J: TRBJ2-1
CDR3: CATTENLAGSNEQFF
DNA: TGCGCCACCACGGAAAATCTTGCTGGTAGTAATGAGCAGTTCTTC

size: -
D: TRBD2
V: TRBV11-3
J: TRBJ2-3
CDR3: CASSQRLAGYTDTQYF
DNA: TGTGCCAGCAGCCAGAGGCTAGCGGGATACACAGATACGCAGTATTTT

size: -
D: -
V: TRBV18
J: TRBJ2-1
CDR3: CASSPPPGAVNEQFF
DNA: TGTGCCAGCTCACCACCCCCGGGAGCGGTCAATGAGCAGTTCTTC

size: few
D: TRBD2
V: TRBV27
J: TRBJ2-7
CDR3: CASSLVSGTLSYEQYF
DNA: TGTGCCAGCAGTTTGGTTAGCGGGACCCTCTCCTACGAGCAGTACTTC

size: -
D: -
V: TRBV6-6
J: TRBJ1-2
CDR3: CASSPDPPGGYGYTF
DNA: TGTGCCAGCAGTCCGGACCCGCCGGGAGGGTATGGCTACACCTTC